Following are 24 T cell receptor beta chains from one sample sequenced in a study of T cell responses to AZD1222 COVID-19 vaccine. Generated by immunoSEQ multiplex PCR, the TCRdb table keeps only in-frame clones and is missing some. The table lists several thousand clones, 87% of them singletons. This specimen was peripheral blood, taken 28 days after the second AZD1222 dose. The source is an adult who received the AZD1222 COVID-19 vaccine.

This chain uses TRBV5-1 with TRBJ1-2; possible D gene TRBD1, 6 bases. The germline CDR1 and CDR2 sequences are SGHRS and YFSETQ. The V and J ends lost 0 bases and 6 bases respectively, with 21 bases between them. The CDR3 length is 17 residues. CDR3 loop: CASSLAVLRPGVDGYTF. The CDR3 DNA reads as TGCGCCAGCAGCTTGGCCGTTCTTAGGCCAGGGGTTGATGGCTACACCTTC.

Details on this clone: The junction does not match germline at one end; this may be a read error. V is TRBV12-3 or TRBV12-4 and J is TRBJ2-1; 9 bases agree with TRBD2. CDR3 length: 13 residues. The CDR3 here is CASSVAGVYEQFF. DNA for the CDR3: TGTGCCAGCAGTGTAGCGGGAGTCTATGAGCAGTTCTTC.

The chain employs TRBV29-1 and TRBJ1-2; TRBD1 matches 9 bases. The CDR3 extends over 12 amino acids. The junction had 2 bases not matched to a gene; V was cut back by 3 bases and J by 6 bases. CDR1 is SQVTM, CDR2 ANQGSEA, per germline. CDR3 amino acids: CSVEGQGHGYTF. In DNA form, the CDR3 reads TGCAGCGTTGAGGGACAGGGCCATGGCTACACCTTC.

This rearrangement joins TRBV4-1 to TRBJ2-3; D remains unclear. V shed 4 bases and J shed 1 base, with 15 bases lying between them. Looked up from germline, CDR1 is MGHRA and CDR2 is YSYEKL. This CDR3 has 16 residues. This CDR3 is CASSRAGPRGTDTQYF. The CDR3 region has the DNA TGCGCCAGCAGCCGCGCCGGGCCACGAGGCACAGATACGCAGTATTTT.

CDR3: CASSYSTVPQNYGYTF. The CDR3 DNA reads TGTGCCAGCAGTTACTCGACCGTCCCTCAGAACTATGGCTACACCTTC. The chain carries TRBV6-5 and TRBJ1-2, with D unresolved. The CDR3 sequence is 16 residues long. Germline V gene data show CDR1 as MNHEY and CDR2 as SVGAGI. Between the trimmed V and J ends, which lost 0 bases and 2 bases, there was a span of 13 bases.

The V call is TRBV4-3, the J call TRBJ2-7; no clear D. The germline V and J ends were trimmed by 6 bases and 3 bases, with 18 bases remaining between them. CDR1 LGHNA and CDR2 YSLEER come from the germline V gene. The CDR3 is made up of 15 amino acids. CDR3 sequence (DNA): TGCGCCAGCAGTCAGGCCCCTCACCCCAACTACGAGCAGTACTTC. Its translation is CASSQAPHPNYEQYF.

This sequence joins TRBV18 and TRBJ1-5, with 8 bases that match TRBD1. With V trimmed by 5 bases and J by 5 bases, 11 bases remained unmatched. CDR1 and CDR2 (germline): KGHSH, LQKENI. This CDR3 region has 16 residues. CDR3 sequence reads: CASSNRGQAYDQPQHF. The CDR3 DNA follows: TGTGCCAGCTCAAACCGGGGACAGGCCTACGATCAGCCCCAGCATTTT.

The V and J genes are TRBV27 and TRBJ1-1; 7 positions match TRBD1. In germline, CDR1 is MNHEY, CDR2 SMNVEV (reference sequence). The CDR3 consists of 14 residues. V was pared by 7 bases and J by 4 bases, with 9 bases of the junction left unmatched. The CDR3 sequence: CASTSYRGGTEAFF. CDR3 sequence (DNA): TGTGCCAGCACTAGCTACAGGGGTGGCACTGAAGCTTTCTTT.

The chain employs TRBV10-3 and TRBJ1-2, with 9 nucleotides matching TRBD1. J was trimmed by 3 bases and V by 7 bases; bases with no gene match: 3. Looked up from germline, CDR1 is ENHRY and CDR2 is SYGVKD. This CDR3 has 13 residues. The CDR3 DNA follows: TGTGCCATCAAGGGACAGGGTCACTATGGCTACACCTTC. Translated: CAIKGQGHYGYTF.

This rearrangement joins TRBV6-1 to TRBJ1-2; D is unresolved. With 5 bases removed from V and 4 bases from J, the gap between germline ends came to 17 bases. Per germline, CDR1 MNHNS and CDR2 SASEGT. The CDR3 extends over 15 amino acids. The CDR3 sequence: CASSSTSGPFYGYTF. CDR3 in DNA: TGTGCCAGCAGTTCTACCTCCGGGCCATTCTATGGCTACACCTTC.

This CDR3 reads CASGTPPGSQETQYF. CDR3 DNA: TGTGCCAGCGGTACCCCCCCCGGGTCCCAAGAGACCCAGTACTTC. The chain recombines TRBV2 with TRBJ2-5; D ambiguous. Trimming pared 8 bases from V and 1 base from J, leaving 17 bases between. There are 15 residues in the CDR3. Germline loops: CDR1 SNHLY, CDR2 FYNNEI.

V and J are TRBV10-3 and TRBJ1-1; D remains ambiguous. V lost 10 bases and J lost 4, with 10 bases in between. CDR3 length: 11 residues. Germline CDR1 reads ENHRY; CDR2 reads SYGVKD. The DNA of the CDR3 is TGTGCCACCTCGGTTGGCACTGAAGCTTTCTTT. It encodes CATSVGTEAFF.

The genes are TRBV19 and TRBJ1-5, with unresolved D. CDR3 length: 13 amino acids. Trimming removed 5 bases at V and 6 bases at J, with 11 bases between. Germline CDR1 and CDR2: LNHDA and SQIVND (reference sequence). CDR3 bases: TGTGCCAGTAGTCCCTCCAGGCGTCAGCCCCAGCATTTT. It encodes CASSPSRRQPQHF. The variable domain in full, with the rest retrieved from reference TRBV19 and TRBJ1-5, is DGGITQSPKYLFRKEGQNVTLSCEQNLNHDAMYWYRQDPGQGLRLIYYSQIVNDFQKGDIAEGYSVSREKKESFPLTVTSAQKNPTAFYLCASSPSRRQPQHFGDGTRLSIL.

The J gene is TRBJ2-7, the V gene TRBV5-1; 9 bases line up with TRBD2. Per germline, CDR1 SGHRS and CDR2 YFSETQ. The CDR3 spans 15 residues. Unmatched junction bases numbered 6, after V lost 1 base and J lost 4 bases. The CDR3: CASSLSQREEYEQYF. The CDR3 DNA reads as TGCGCCAGCAGCTTGTCCCAGCGGGAGGAATACGAGCAGTACTTC.

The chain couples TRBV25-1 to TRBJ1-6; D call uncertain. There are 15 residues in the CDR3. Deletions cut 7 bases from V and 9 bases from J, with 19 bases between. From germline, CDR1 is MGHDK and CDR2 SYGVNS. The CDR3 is CASTGGEWGGSPLHF. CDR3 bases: TGTGCCAGCACTGGTGGGGAGTGGGGAGGTTCACCCCTCCACTTT.

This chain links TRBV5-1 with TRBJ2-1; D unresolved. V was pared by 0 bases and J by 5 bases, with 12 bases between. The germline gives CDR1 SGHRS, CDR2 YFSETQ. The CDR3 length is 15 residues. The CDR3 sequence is CASSLASTRNNEQFF. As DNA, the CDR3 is TGCGCCAGCAGCTTGGCATCAACCAGAAACAATGAGCAGTTCTTC.

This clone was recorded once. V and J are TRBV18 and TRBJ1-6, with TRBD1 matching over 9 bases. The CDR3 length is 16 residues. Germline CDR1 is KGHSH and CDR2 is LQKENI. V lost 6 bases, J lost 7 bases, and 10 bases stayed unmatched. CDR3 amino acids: CASSLTGGAGNSPLHF. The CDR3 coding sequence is TGTGCCAGCTCCCTTACAGGGGGCGCCGGGAATTCACCCCTCCACTTT.

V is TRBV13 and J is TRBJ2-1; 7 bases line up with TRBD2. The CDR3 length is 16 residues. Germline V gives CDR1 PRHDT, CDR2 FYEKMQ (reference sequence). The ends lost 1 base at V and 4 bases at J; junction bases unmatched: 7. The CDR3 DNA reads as TGTGCCAGCAGCTTAGCTCTGAGGCGGGAGTACAATGAGCAGTTCTTC. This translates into CASSLALRREYNEQFF.

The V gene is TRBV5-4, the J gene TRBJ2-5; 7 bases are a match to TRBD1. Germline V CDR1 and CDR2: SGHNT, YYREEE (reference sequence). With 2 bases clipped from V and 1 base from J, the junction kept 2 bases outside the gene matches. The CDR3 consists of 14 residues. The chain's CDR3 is CASSLGQVQETQYF. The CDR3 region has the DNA TGTGCCAGCAGCTTAGGACAGGTCCAAGAGACCCAGTACTTC.

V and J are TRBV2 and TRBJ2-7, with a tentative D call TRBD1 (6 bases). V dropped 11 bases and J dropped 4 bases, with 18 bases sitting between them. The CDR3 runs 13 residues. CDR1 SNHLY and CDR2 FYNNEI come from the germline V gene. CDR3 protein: CAVQGKRQYEQYV. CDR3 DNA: TGTGCCGTACAGGGAAAGAGGCAGTACGAGCAGTACGTC.

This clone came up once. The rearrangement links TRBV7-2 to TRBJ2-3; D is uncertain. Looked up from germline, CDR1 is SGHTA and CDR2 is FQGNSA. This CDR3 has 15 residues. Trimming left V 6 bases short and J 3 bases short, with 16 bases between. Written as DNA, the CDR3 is TGTGCCAGCAGTCCAGACTCTCTGGGGACAGATACGCAGTATTTT. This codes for CASSPDSLGTDTQYF.

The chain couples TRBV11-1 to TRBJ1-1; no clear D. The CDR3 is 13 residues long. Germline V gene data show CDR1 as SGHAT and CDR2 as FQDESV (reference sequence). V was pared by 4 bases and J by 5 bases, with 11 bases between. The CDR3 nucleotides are TGTGCCAGCAGCTCCCAGCGGGGAACTGAAGCTTTCTTT. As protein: CASSSQRGTEAFF.

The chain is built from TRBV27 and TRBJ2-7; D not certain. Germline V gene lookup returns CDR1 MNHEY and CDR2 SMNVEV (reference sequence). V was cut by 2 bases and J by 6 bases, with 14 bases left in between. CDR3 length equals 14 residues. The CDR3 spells CASSLRPSRGEQYF. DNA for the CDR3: TGTGCCAGCAGTTTACGTCCCAGTCGCGGCGAGCAGTACTTC.

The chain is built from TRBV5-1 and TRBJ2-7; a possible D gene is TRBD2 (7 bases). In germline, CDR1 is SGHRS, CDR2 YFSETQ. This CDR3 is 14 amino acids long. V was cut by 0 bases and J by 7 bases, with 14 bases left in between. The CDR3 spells CASSLEGGLREQYF. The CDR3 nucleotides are TGCGCCAGCAGCTTGGAGGGGGGGCTAAGAGAGCAGTACTTC.